Listed below are T cell receptor beta chains from one sample, sequenced in a study of identifying expanded T cells in peripheral blood. Libraries were prepared by immunoSEQ multiplex PCR; TCRdb keeps only in-frame clonotypes and omits some of them. The data contain approximately 110,000 clones, about 85% of them seen just once; the ten biggest clones take up about 7.7%. The source material was blood. The receptors stem from a person aged 18-70 years in good health. The CDR3 runs from the conserved cysteine through the conserved F or W. A D gene is named only where the DNA matches it firmly. Only part of the rows carry a size: once, few, many, or a class if the clone is expanded.

j_call: TRBJ2-5
clone_size: NA
d_call: NA
v_call: TRBV14
cdr3_length: 15
cdr3_aa: CASSERSLYQETQYF
cdr3_nt: TGTGCCAGCAGCGAAAGGTCTCTGTACCAAGAGACCCAGTACTTC

j_call: TRBJ2-2
clone_size: NA
d_call: NA
v_call: TRBV6-6
cdr3_length: 13
cdr3_aa: CASSYRVSGELFF
cdr3_nt: TGTGCCAGCAGTTACCGGGTCTCTGGGGAGCTGTTTTTT

j_call: TRBJ2-7
clone_size: NA
d_call: NA
v_call: TRBV28
cdr3_length: 15
cdr3_aa: CASSHTGTTSDEQYF
cdr3_nt: TGTGCCAGCAGTCACACCGGGACAACTTCGGACGAGCAGTACTTC

j_call: TRBJ2-7
clone_size: NA
d_call: TRBD1
v_call: TRBV9
cdr3_length: 14
cdr3_aa: CASSAGTGEAEQYF
cdr3_nt: TGTGCCAGCAGCGCCGGGACAGGCGAGGCCGAGCAGTACTTC

j_call: TRBJ2-5
clone_size: NA
d_call: NA
v_call: TRBV2
cdr3_length: 19
cdr3_aa: CASTFSRVVDRQDSETQYF
cdr3_nt: TGTGCCAGCACATTCTCAAGGGTCGTGGACCGACAAGATTCGGAGACCCAGTACTTC

j_call: TRBJ1-5
clone_size: NA
d_call: TRBD1
v_call: TRBV2
cdr3_length: 16
cdr3_aa: CASSEFGQGSNQPQHF
cdr3_nt: TGTGCCAGCAGTGAGTTCGGACAGGGAAGCAATCAGCCCCAGCATTTT

j_call: TRBJ1-5
clone_size: NA
d_call: NA
v_call: TRBV28
cdr3_length: 12
cdr3_aa: CASSPRYGPQHF
cdr3_nt: TGTGCCAGCAGTCCCCGCTACGGGCCCCAGCATTTT

j_call: TRBJ2-6
clone_size: NA
d_call: TRBD1
v_call: TRBV6-5
cdr3_length: 16
cdr3_aa: CASSYTYRGAANVLTF
cdr3_nt: TGTGCCAGCAGTTACACCTACAGGGGGGCGGCCAACGTCCTGACTTTC

j_call: TRBJ2-4
clone_size: NA
d_call: NA
v_call: TRBV18
cdr3_length: 15
cdr3_aa: CASSPEGAAGNIQYF
cdr3_nt: TGTGCCAGCTCACCGGAGGGGGCAGCGGGAAACATTCAGTACTTC

j_call: TRBJ2-5
clone_size: NA
d_call: NA
v_call: TRBV7-2
cdr3_length: 13
cdr3_aa: CASSSPPPETQYF
cdr3_nt: TGTGCCAGCAGCTCCCCACCTCCAGAGACCCAGTACTTC

j_call: TRBJ2-5
clone_size: once
d_call: NA
v_call: TRBV4-2
cdr3_length: 15
cdr3_aa: CASSPGGGSEETQYF
cdr3_nt: TGTGCCAGCAGCCCCGGCGGAGGTAGCGAAGAGACCCAGTACTTC

j_call: TRBJ1-6
clone_size: NA
d_call: NA
v_call: TRBV5-1
cdr3_length: 17
cdr3_aa: CASSLAGAGNYNSPLHF
cdr3_nt: TGCGCCAGCAGCTTGGCCGGTGCAGGGAACTATAATTCACCCCTCCACTTT

j_call: TRBJ1-1
clone_size: once
d_call: NA
v_call: TRBV5-1
cdr3_length: 14
cdr3_aa: CASSLSGLNTEAFF
cdr3_nt: TGCGCCAGCAGCTTGTCGGGACTTAACACTGAAGCTTTCTTT

j_call: TRBJ1-1
clone_size: once
d_call: NA
v_call: TRBV6-5
cdr3_length: 15
cdr3_aa: CASSYSGGVNTEAFF
cdr3_nt: TGTGCCAGCAGTTACTCAGGGGGAGTTAACACTGAAGCTTTCTTT

j_call: TRBJ2-5
clone_size: NA
d_call: NA
v_call: TRBV18
cdr3_length: 19
cdr3_aa: CASSPRRGRAGGDQETQYF
cdr3_nt: TGTGCCAGCTCACCACGCAGGGGGCGAGCGGGAGGAGACCAAGAGACCCAGTACTTC

j_call: TRBJ2-2
clone_size: NA
d_call: TRBD2
v_call: TRBV7-3
cdr3_length: 19
cdr3_aa: CASSLYWSGTGADTGELFF
cdr3_nt: TGTGCCAGCAGCTTATATTGGAGCGGGACCGGAGCCGACACCGGGGAGCTGTTTTTT

j_call: TRBJ2-7
clone_size: NA
d_call: TRBD1
v_call: TRBV11-2
cdr3_length: 13
cdr3_aa: CASTLDRVYEQYF
cdr3_nt: TGTGCCAGCACCTTGGACAGGGTGTACGAGCAGTACTTC

j_call: TRBJ2-3
clone_size: NA
d_call: NA
v_call: TRBV18
cdr3_length: 17
cdr3_aa: CASSLRFDRGGADTQYF
cdr3_nt: TGTGCCAGCTCACTTCGATTCGACCGAGGGGGGGCAGATACGCAGTATTTT

j_call: TRBJ1-5
clone_size: NA
d_call: NA
v_call: TRBV27
cdr3_length: 17
cdr3_aa: CASSLYPPGGSNQPQHF
cdr3_nt: TGTGCCAGCAGTTTATATCCCCCCGGGGGAAGCAATCAGCCCCAGCATTTT

j_call: TRBJ1-1
clone_size: few
d_call: NA
v_call: TRBV5-4
cdr3_length: 13
cdr3_aa: CASSQIGNTEAFF
cdr3_nt: TGTGCCAGCAGTCAAATCGGGAACACTGAAGCTTTCTTT

j_call: TRBJ1-4
clone_size: NA
d_call: TRBD1
v_call: TRBV29-1
cdr3_length: 16
cdr3_aa: CSVVAGQGSSSEKLFF
cdr3_nt: TGCAGCGTTGTCGCGGGACAGGGTTCGAGTAGTGAAAAACTGTTTTTT

j_call: TRBJ1-1
clone_size: once
d_call: TRBD1
v_call: TRBV23-1
cdr3_length: 17
cdr3_aa: CASSQLQSGQGKTEAFF
cdr3_nt: TGCGCCAGCAGTCAACTTCAGAGCGGACAGGGTAAGACTGAAGCTTTCTTT

j_call: TRBJ2-1
clone_size: NA
d_call: NA
v_call: TRBV27
cdr3_length: 14
cdr3_aa: CASSQLYSYNEQFF
cdr3_nt: TGTGCCAGCAGCCAATTATACTCCTACAATGAGCAGTTCTTC

j_call: TRBJ2-1
clone_size: NA
d_call: NA
v_call: TRBV18
cdr3_length: 16
cdr3_aa: CASSPPGRVRDNEQFF
cdr3_nt: TGTGCCAGCTCACCACCGGGCAGGGTAAGGGACAATGAGCAGTTCTTC

j_call: TRBJ2-1
clone_size: NA
d_call: NA
v_call: TRBV28
cdr3_length: 12
cdr3_aa: CASSLTYNEQFF
cdr3_nt: TGTGCCAGCAGCCTAACCTACAATGAGCAGTTCTTC

j_call: TRBJ1-1
clone_size: NA
d_call: NA
v_call: TRBV5-5
cdr3_length: 14
cdr3_aa: CASLREWGNTEAFF
cdr3_nt: TGTGCCAGTCTGAGGGAGTGGGGGAACACTGAAGCTTTCTTT

j_call: TRBJ2-4
clone_size: NA
d_call: NA
v_call: TRBV6-6
cdr3_length: 13
cdr3_aa: CASRQGSKNIQYF
cdr3_nt: TGTGCCAGCAGGCAGGGATCCAAAAACATTCAGTACTTC

j_call: TRBJ1-1
clone_size: NA
d_call: NA
v_call: TRBV19
cdr3_length: 15
cdr3_aa: CASSDPGGGSTEAFF
cdr3_nt: TGTGCCAGTAGTGACCCCGGGGGAGGGAGCACTGAAGCTTTCTTT

j_call: TRBJ1-4
clone_size: NA
d_call: TRBD1
v_call: TRBV5-1
cdr3_length: 16
cdr3_aa: CASSPGGRGRWEKLFF
cdr3_nt: TGCGCCAGCAGCCCGGGGGGCAGGGGGCGATGGGAAAAACTGTTTTTT

j_call: TRBJ1-5
clone_size: NA
d_call: NA
v_call: TRBV6-1
cdr3_length: 13
cdr3_aa: CASSERERQPQHF
cdr3_nt: TGTGCCAGCAGTGAAAGGGAAAGACAGCCCCAGCATTTT

j_call: TRBJ2-3
clone_size: NA
d_call: TRBD2
v_call: TRBV5-4
cdr3_length: 18
cdr3_aa: CASSPALAGWSSTDTQYF
cdr3_nt: TGTGCCAGCAGCCCGGCGCTAGCGGGGTGGTCTAGCACAGATACGCAGTATTTT

j_call: TRBJ1-1
clone_size: NA
d_call: NA
v_call: TRBV28
cdr3_length: 12
cdr3_aa: CASSLLGLEAFF
cdr3_nt: TGTGCCAGCAGTTTACTAGGGTTAGAAGCTTTCTTT

j_call: TRBJ2-7
clone_size: NA
d_call: TRBD1
v_call: TRBV5-8
cdr3_length: 14
cdr3_aa: CASSRDRGLNEQYF
cdr3_nt: TGTGCCAGCAGCCGGGACAGGGGTTTGAACGAGCAGTACTTC